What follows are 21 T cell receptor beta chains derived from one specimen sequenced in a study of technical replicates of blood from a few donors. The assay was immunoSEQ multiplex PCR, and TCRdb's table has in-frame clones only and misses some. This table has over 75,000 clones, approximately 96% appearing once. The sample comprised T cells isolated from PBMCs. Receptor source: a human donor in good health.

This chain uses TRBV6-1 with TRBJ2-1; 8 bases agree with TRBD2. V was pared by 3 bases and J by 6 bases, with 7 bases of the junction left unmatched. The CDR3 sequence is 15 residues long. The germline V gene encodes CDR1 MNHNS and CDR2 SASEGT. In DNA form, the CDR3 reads TGTGCCAGCAGTGAGAACCTAGCGGGTTCCAATGAGCAGTTCTTC. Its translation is CASSENLAGSNEQFF.

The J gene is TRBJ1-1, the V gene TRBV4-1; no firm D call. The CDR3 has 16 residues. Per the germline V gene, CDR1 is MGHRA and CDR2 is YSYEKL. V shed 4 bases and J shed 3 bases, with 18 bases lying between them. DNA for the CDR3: TGCGCCAGCAGCCCGGGGATGTGGGAAAAGTACACTGAAGCTTTCTTT. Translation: CASSPGMWEKYTEAFF.

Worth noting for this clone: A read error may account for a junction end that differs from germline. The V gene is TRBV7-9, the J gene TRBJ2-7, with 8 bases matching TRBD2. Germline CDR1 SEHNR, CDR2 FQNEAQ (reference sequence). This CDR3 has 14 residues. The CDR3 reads CASTLGGLVREQYF. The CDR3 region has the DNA TGTGCCAGCACCTTAGGGGGACTAGTCCGCGAGCAGTACTTC.

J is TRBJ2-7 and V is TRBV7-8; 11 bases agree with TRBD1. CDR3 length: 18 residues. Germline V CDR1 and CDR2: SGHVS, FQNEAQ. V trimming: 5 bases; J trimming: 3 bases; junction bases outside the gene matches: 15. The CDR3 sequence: CASSMDRGPTPSVYEQYF. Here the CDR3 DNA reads TGTGCCAGCAGCATGGACAGGGGGCCTACCCCTTCGGTCTACGAGCAGTACTTC.

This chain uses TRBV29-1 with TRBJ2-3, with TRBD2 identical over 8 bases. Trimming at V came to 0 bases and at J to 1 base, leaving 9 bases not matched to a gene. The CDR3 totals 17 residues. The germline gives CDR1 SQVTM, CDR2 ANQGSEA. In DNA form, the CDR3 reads TGCAGCGTTGAAGATCCCACAAGGCGGGAGGGCACAGATACGCAGTATTTT. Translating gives CSVEDPTRREGTDTQYF.

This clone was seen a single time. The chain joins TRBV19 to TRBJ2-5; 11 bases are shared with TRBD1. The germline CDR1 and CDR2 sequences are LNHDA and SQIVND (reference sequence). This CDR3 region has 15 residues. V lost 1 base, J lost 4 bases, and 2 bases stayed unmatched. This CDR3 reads CASSIVGTGGETQYF. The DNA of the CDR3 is TGTGCCAGTAGTATAGTCGGGACAGGGGGAGAGACCCAGTACTTC.

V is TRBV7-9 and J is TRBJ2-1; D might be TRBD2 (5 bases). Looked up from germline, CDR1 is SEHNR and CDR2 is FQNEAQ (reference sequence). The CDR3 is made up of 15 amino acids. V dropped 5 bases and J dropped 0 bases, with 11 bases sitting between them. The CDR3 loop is CASSGEGGSYNEQFF. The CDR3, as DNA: TGTGCCAGCAGCGGAGAAGGAGGCTCCTACAATGAGCAGTTCTTC.

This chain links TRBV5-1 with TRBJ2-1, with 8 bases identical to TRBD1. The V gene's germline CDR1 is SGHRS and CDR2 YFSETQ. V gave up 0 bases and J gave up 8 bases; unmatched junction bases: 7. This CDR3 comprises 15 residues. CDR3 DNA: TGCGCCAGCAGCTTGGGACAGGGGATGGTCGATGAGCAGTTCTTC. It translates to CASSLGQGMVDEQFF.

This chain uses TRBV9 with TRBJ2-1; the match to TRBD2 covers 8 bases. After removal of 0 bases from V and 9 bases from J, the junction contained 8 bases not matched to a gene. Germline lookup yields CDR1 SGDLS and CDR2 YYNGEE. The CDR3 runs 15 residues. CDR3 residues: CASSVVGGALFEQFF. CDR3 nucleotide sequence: TGTGCCAGCAGCGTAGTCGGGGGGGCCTTGTTTGAGCAGTTCTTC.

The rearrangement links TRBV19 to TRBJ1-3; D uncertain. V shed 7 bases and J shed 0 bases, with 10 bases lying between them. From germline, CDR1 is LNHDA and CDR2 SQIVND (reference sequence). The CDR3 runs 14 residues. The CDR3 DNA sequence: TGTGCCAGTATCCCAGGATTCTCTGGAAACACCATATATTTT. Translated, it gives CASIPGFSGNTIYF.

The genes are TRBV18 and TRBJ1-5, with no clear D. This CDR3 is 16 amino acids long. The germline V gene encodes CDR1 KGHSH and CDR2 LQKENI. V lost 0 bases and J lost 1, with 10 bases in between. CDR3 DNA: TGTGCCAGCTCACCACCGGCGGAAGGAAGCAATCAGCCCCAGCATTTT. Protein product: CASSPPAEGSNQPQHF.

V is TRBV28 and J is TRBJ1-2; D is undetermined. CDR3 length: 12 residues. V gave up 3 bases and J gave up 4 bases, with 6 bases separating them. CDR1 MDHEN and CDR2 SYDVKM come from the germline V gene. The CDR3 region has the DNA TGTGCCAGCAGTTTGCAGGCCTATGGCTACACCTTC. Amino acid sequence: CASSLQAYGYTF.

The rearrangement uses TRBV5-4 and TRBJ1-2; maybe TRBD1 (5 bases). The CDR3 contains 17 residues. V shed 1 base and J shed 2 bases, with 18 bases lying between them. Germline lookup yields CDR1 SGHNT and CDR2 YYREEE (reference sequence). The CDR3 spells CASSLMAGGDSNYGYTF. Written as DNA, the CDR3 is TGTGCCAGCAGCTTGATGGCAGGTGGGGACTCGAACTATGGCTACACCTTC.

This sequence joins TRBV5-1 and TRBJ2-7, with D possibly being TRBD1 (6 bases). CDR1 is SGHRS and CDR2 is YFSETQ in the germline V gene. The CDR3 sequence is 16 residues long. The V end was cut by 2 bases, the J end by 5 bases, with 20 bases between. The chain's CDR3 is CASSFTTGTMDHEQYF. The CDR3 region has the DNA TGCGCCAGCAGCTTCACAACAGGGACGATGGACCACGAGCAGTACTTC.

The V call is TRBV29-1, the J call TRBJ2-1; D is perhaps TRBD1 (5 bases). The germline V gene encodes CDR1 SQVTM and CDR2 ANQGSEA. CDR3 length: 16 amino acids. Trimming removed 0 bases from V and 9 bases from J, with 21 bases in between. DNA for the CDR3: TGCAGCGTTGAAGATCTTCATGGGGCTTGGGGCGCTGAGCAGTTCTTC. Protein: CSVEDLHGAWGAEQFF.

CDR3 loop: CASSSTGSSGNTIYF. CDR3 bases: TGTGCCAGCAGTTCAACCGGGTCCTCTGGAAACACCATATATTTT. The chain links TRBV27 to TRBJ1-3; D call uncertain. Trimming stripped 4 bases from V and 0 bases from J, with 10 bases between. Germline V CDR1 and CDR2: MNHEY, SMNVEV (reference sequence). The CDR3 has 15 amino acids.

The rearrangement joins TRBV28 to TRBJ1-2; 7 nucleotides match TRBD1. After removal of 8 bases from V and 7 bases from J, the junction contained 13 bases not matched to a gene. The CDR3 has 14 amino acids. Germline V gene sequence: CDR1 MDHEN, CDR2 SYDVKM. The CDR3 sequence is CASEVPGQPFGYTF. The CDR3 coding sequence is TGTGCCAGCGAAGTGCCGGGACAGCCCTTTGGCTACACCTTC.

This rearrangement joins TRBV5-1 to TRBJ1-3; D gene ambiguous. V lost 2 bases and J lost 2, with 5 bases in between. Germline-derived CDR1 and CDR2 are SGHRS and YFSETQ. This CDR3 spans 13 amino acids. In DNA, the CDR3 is TGCGCCAGCAGCTTTGGAGCTGGAAACACCATATATTTT. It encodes CASSFGAGNTIYF.

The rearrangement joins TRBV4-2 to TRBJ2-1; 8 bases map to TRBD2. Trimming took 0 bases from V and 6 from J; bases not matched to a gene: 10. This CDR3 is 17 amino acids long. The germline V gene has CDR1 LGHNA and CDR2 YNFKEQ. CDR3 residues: CASSQDYGRARFNEQFF. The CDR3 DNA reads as TGTGCCAGCAGCCAAGATTACGGGAGGGCCCGGTTCAATGAGCAGTTCTTC.

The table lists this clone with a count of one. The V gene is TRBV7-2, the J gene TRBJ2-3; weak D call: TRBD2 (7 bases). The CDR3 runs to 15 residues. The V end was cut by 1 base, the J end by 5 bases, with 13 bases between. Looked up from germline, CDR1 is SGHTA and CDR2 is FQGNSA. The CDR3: CASSLEGGAGDTQYF. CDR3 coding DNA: TGTGCCAGCAGCTTAGAAGGGGGGGCAGGAGATACGCAGTATTTT. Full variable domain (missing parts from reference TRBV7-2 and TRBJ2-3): GAGVSQSPSNKVTEKGKDVELRCDPISGHTALYWYRQSLGQGLEFLIYFQGNSAPDKSGLPSDRFSAERTGGSVSTLTIQRTQQEDSAVYLCASSLEGGAGDTQYFGPGTRLTVL.

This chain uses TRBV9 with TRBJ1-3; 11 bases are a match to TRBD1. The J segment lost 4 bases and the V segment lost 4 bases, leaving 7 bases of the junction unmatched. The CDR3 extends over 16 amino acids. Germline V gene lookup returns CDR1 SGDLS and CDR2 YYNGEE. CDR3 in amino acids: CASSIRTGGDGNTIYF. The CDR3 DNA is TGTGCCAGCAGCATTCGGACAGGGGGCGACGGAAACACCATATATTTT.